Given below is one T cell receptor beta chain in context. What it recognizes is unknown. Primed by a sample-barcoded 5' primer and a J-beta primer mix, a second PCR proceeded for roughly 6 to 12 cycles. TCRdb passed the 5' RACE reads through MiXCR, listing each CDR3 protein once. Of around 1.5 million distinct CDR3 sequences in the sample, around 39% were seen once. This sample stems from a study of blood T cells in healthy people across ages. Study-wide results and limits: There was no known CMV status for donors, so expanded clonotype changes were possibly confounded.

Staff drew around 10 milliliters of peripheral blood from each donor. Isolated per sample were at least 7 million PBMCs. The CDR3 consists of 15 residues. From germline, CDR1 is DFQATT and CDR2 SNEGSKA (reference sequence). The V end lost 0 bases, the J end lost 3 bases, and 12 bases lay between the germline ends. The source of this sequence is a woman aged 18-30 years in good health. The source material was blood. The chain recombines TRBV20-1 with TRBJ2-1, with D perhaps matching TRBD1 or TRBD2 (6 bases each). The CDR3 loop is CSARDGGGNYNEQFF. CDR3 DNA sequence: TGCAGTGCTAGAGATGGAGGGGGGAACTACAATGAGCAGTTCTTC.